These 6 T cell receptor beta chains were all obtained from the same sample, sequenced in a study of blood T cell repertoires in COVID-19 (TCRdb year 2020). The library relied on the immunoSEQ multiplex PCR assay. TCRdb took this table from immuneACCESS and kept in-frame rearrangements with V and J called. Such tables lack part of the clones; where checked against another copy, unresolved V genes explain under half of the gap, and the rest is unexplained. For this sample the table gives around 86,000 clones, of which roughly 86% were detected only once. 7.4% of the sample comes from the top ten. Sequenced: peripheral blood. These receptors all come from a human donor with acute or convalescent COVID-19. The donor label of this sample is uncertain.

The CDR3 sequence: CASSLVGRGRDEQFF. The CDR3 region has the DNA TGCGCCAGCAGCTTGGTAGGCAGGGGGCGCGATGAGCAGTTCTTC. The chain uses TRBV5-1 and TRBJ2-1; the match to TRBD1 covers 8 bases. CDR3 size: 15 residues. V was clipped by 0 bases and J by 8 bases; unmatched bases: 7. Germline V gene data show CDR1 as SGHRS and CDR2 as YFSETQ.

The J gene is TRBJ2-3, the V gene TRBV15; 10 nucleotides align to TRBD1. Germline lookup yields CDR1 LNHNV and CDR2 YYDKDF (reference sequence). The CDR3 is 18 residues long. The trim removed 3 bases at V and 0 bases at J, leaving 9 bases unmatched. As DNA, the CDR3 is TGTGCCACCAGCAGCGACAGGGGGCGTTTTACTAGCACAGATACGCAGTATTTT. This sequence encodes CATSSDRGRFTSTDTQYF.

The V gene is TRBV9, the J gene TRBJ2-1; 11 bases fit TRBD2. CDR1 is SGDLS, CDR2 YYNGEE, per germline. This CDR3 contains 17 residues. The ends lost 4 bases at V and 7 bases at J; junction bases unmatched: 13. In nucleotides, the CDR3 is TGTGCCAGCAGCCCTCGACTAGCGGGGCCCCTCAATAATGAGCAGTTCTTC. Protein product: CASSPRLAGPLNNEQFF.

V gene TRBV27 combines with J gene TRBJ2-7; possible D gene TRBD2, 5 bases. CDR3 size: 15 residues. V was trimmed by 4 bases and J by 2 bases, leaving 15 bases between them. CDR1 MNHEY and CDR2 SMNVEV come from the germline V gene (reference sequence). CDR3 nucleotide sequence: TGTGCCAGCAGTTCCCCTAGCCGCTTTCCCTACGAGCAGTACTTC. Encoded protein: CASSSPSRFPYEQYF.

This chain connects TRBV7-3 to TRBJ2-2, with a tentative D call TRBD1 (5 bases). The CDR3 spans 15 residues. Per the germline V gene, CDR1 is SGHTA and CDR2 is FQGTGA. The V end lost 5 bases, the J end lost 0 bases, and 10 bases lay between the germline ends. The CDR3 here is CASSRQNANTGELFF. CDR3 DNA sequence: TGTGCCAGCAGCCGACAGAACGCGAACACCGGGGAGCTGTTTTTT.

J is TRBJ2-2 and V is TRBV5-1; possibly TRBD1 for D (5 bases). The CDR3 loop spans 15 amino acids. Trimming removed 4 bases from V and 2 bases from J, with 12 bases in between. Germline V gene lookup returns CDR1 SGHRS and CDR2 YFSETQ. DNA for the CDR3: TGCGCCAGCAGCCCGATGACAGTTAACACCGGGGAGCTGTTTTTT. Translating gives CASSPMTVNTGELFF.